The 8 T cell receptor beta chains given below trace back to one sample, sequenced in a study of T cells in Graves' hyperthyroidism and ophthalmopathy. There were TCR beta CDR3 regions amplified from RNA transcripts. HTBI primers drove first-round RT-PCR of the TCR CDR3. TCRdb itself ran the multiplex PCR reads through MiXCR, one entry per CDR3 protein. The sample has approximately 520,000 distinct CDR3 sequences, 24% seen once. Sequenced sample: blood. All receptors come from a woman in her twenties or thirties with Graves' ophthalmopathy.

V and J are TRBV15 and TRBJ2-5; TRBD1 matches at 7 bases. The CDR3 is 14 residues long. The junction had 10 bases not matched to a gene; V was cut back by 7 bases and J by 5 bases. The germline gives CDR1 LNHNV, CDR2 YYDKDF (reference sequence). The chain's CDR3 is CATTRDRSVETQYF. CDR3 nucleotides: TGTGCCACCACTAGGGACAGAAGCGTGGAGACCCAGTACTTC.

The rearrangement joins TRBV6-2 or TRBV6-3 to TRBJ1-3; 8 bases line up with TRBD1. J lost 2 bases, V lost 3 bases, and 12 bases had no gene match. This CDR3 is 18 amino acids long. CDR1 is MNHEY and CDR2 is SVGEGT in the germline V gene. The CDR3 nucleotides read TGTGCCAGCAGTTATATTTCGGGACAGGCTAACCCTGGAAACACCATATATTTT. It codes for CASSYISGQANPGNTIYF.

This clonotype was seen at least ten times. The chain links TRBV27 to TRBJ1-2, with TRBD1 identical over 7 bases. From germline, CDR1 is MNHEY and CDR2 SMNVEV (reference sequence). V shed 5 bases and J 0 bases; nucleotides not matched to a gene: 6. The CDR3 runs 15 residues. The CDR3 nucleotides read TGTGCCAGCAGTCGCGACAGGGTGGCTAACTATGGCTACACCTTC. Its translation is CASSRDRVANYGYTF.

The table lists this clonotype with many counts. V is TRBV19 and J is TRBJ1-1; D gene ambiguous. Germline V gives CDR1 LNHDA, CDR2 SQIVND (reference sequence). V was shortened by 3 bases and J by 2 bases, with 10 bases between the two germline ends. The length of the CDR3 is 14 residues. The CDR3 is CASSISVLNTEAFF. Here the CDR3 DNA reads TGTGCCAGTAGTATTTCGGTGCTAAACACTGAAGCTTTCTTT.

This clonotype was observed many times. CDR3 in DNA: TGTGCCAGCACCGGGACAGGGGGTTTTGGCTACACCTTC. Protein: CASTGTGGFGYTF. V and J are TRBV2 and TRBJ1-2; TRBD1 matches 11 bases. Germline trimming cut 7 bases from V and 7 bases from J; bases unmatched to any gene: 5. The CDR3 extends over 13 amino acids. CDR1 is SNHLY and CDR2 is FYNNEI in the germline V gene.

This clonotype was counted many times. CDR3 in DNA: TGTGCCAGCAGGACCCCCCTAGCGGGTACCGGGGAGCTGTTTTTT. Amino acids: CASRTPLAGTGELFF. The chain combines TRBV11-2 with TRBJ2-2; TRBD2 matches 8 bases. The germline V gene encodes CDR1 SGHAT and CDR2 FQNNGV. The CDR3 is 15 amino acids. The V gene end was trimmed by 6 bases and the J gene end by 5 bases; junction bases not matched to a gene: 8.

The rearrangement links TRBV12-3 or TRBV12-4 to TRBJ1-1; D is possibly TRBD1 (6 bases). V lost 8 bases and J 9 bases, leaving 16 bases between the germline ends. This CDR3 has 12 amino acids. The CDR3 loop reads CASATGRLKAFF. The CDR3 DNA reads TGTGCCAGCGCGACAGGCCGTTTGAAAGCTTTCTTT.

In its sample, this clonotype was seen many times. This chain joins TRBV6-1 and TRBJ2-2; 7 positions agree with TRBD1. The CDR3 totals 16 residues. V lost 3 bases to trimming and J lost 5 bases; unmatched junction nucleotides: 9. Germline loops: CDR1 MNHNS, CDR2 SASEGT. The CDR3: CASSDPHRGGTGELFF. CDR3 bases: TGTGCCAGCAGTGATCCTCACAGGGGTGGGACCGGGGAGCTGTTTTTT.